This TCR beta chain emerged from a study of neoadjuvant nivolumab and ipilimumab in lung cancer. The study, taken as a whole, reports: TCR sequencing covered a small number of samples. Resected-tumor TCR richness correlated positively with pretherapy blood richness.

Regarding this clone: No antigen is known for it.

TCRdb's copy holds only in-frame clones and misses some; the assay was immunoSEQ multiplex PCR. The repertoire consists of approximately 17,000 clones, with 60% to 80% occurring once and the leading ten covering around 7.3%. The material sequenced was tumor tissue, taken after neoadjuvant nivolumab, alone or with ipilimumab, at or shortly before surgery. This TCR came from an adult with non-small cell lung cancer.

The CDR3 region has the DNA TGTGCCACCAGCAGAGATCTTGGACAGGGGGCCGGTGAGCAGTTCTTC. Its translation is CATSRDLGQGAGEQFF. V gene TRBV15 combines with J gene TRBJ2-1; 11 bases line up with TRBD1. The CDR3 totals 16 residues. V lost 0 bases, J lost 9 bases, and 7 bases stayed unmatched. Germline V CDR1 and CDR2: LNHNV, YYDKDF (reference sequence).